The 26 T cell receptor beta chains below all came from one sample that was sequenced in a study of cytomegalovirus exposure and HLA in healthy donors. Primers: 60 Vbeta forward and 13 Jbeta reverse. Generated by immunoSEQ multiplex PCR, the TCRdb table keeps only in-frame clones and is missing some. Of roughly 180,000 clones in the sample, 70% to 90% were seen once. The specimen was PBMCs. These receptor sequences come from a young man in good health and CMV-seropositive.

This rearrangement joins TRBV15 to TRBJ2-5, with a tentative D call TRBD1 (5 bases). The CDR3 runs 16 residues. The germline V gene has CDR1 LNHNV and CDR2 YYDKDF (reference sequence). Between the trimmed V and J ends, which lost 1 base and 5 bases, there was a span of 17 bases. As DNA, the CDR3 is TGTGCCACCAGCAGAGGTACCGACAGAGTTTCGGAGACCCAGTACTTC. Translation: CATSRGTDRVSETQYF.

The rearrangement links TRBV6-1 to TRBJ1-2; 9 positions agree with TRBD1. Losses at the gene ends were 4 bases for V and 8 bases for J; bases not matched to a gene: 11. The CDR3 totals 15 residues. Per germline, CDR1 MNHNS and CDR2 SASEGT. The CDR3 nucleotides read TGTGCCAGCAGTGTCGGGACAGGGCAGGCGGTAGGCTACACCTTC. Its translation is CASSVGTGQAVGYTF.

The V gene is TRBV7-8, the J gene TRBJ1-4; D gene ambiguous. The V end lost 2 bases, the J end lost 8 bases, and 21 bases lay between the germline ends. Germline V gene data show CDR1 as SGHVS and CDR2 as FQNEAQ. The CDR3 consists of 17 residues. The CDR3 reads CASSLLPVTDRCEKLFF. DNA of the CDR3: TGTGCCAGCAGCTTACTTCCCGTAACCGATCGGTGCGAAAAACTGTTTTTT.

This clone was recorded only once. The CDR3 region has the DNA TGTGCCAGCAGCCTAAGCGGGGCGGGAGAGACCCAGTACTTC. Amino acid sequence: CASSLSGAGETQYF. This chain uses TRBV7-2 with TRBJ2-5; 7 positions match TRBD2. Trimming at V came to 5 bases and at J to 4 bases, leaving 7 bases not matched to a gene. Germline V gene lookup returns CDR1 SGHTA and CDR2 FQGNSA. The CDR3 spans 14 residues.

CDR3: CASSLREGEGYTF. CDR3 in DNA: TGTGCCAGCAGCCTTAGGGAGGGGGAAGGCTACACCTTC. The V and J genes are TRBV9 and TRBJ1-2; a weak D match, TRBD1 (6 bases). Germline V lookup: CDR1 SGDLS, CDR2 YYNGEE. Trimming pared 4 bases from V and 8 bases from J, leaving 15 bases between. The CDR3 has 13 amino acids.

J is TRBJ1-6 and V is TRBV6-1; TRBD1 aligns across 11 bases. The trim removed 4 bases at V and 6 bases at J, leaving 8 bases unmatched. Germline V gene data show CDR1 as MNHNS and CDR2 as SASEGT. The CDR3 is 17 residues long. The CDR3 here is CASSVFLGQGGNSPLHF. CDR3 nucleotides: TGTGCCAGCAGTGTCTTCCTGGGACAGGGGGGTAATTCACCCCTCCACTTT.

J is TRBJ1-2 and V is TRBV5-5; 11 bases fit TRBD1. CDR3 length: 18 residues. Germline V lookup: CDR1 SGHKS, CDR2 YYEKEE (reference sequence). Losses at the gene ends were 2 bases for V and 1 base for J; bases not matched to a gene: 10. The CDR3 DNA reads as TGTGCCAGCAGCTTCGTCCCGGGACAGGGGGAAAGTAACTATGGCTACACCTTC. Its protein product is CASSFVPGQGESNYGYTF.

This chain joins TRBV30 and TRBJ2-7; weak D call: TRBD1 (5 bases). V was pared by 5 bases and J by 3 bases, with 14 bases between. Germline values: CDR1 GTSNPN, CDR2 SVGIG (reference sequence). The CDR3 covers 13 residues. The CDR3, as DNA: TGTGCCTGGGCATGGGGCCACGGCTACGAGCAGTACTTC. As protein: CAWAWGHGYEQYF.

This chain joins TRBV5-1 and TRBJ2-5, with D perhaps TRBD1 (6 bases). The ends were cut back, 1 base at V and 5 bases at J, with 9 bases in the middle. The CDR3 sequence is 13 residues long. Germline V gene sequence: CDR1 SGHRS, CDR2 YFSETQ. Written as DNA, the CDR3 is TGCGCCAGCAGCTTGTGGGGGCACGAGACCCAGTACTTC. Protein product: CASSLWGHETQYF.

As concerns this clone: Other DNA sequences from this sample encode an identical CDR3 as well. CDR3: CASSVGTGGSYEQYF. In nucleotides, the CDR3 is TGTGCCAGCAGCGTAGGGACAGGGGGATCCTACGAGCAGTACTTC. This chain links TRBV9 with TRBJ2-7; 10 positions match TRBD1. J lost 1 base, V lost 0 bases, and 1 base had no gene match. Looked up from germline, CDR1 is SGDLS and CDR2 is YYNGEE. The CDR3 is made up of 15 amino acids.

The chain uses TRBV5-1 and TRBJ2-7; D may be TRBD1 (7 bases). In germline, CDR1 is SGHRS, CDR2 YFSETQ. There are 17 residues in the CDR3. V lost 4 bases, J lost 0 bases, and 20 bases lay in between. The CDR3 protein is CASSAGPTGRGSYEQYF. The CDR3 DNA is TGCGCCAGCAGCGCCGGACCGACAGGGCGGGGCTCCTACGAGCAGTACTTC.

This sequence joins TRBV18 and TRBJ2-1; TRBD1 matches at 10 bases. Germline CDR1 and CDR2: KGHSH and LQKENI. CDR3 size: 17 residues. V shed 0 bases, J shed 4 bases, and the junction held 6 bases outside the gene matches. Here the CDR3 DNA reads TGTGCCAGCTCACCACCGAGTAGGACAGGGGGTTACAATGAGCAGTTCTTC. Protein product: CASSPPSRTGGYNEQFF.

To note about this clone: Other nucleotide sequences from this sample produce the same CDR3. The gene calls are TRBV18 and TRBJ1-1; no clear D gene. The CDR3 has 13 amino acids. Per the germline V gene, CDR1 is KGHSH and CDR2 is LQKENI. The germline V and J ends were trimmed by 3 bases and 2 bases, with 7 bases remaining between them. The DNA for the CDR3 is TGTGCCAGCTCACCGGGCCTTAACACTGAAGCTTTCTTT. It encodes CASSPGLNTEAFF.

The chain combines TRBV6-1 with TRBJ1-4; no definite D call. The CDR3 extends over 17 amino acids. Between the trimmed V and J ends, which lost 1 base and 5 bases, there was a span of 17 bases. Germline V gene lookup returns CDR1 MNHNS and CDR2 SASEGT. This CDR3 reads CASSEEGALGLNEKLFF. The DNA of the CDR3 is TGTGCCAGCAGTGAAGAAGGAGCGCTCGGATTGAATGAAAAACTGTTTTTT.

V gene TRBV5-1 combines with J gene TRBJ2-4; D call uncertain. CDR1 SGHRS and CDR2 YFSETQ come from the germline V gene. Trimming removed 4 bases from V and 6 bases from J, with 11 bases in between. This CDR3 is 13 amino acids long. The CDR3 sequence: CASSVRTANIQYF. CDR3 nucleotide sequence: TGCGCCAGCAGCGTCCGCACAGCAAACATTCAGTACTTC.

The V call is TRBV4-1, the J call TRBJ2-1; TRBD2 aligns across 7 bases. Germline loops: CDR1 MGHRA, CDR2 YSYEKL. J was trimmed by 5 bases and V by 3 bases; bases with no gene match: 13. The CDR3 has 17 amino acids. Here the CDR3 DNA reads TGCGCCAGCAGCCAGGGCTCATGGGCGGGGGTGGACAATGAGCAGTTCTTC. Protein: CASSQGSWAGVDNEQFF.

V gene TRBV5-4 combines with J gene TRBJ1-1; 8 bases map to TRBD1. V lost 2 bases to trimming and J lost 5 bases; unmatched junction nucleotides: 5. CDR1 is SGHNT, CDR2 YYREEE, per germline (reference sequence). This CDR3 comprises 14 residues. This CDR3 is CASSFRTGKTEAFF. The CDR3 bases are TGTGCCAGCAGCTTCAGGACAGGGAAAACTGAAGCTTTCTTT.

CDR3 bases: TGTGCCAGCAAGAGAACAGAACTGATCACAGATACGCAGTATTTT. Translation: CASKRTELITDTQYF. The chain is built from TRBV7-6 and TRBJ2-3, with D hard to call. The CDR3 covers 15 residues. The germline CDR1 and CDR2 sequences are SGHVS and FNYEAQ. The germline V and J ends were trimmed by 7 bases and 2 bases, with 16 bases remaining between them.

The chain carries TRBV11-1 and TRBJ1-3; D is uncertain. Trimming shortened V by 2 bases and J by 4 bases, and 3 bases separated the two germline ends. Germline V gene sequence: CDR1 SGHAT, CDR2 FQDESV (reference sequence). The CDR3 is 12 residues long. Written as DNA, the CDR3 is TGTGCCAGCAGCTTATCGGGAAACACCATATATTTT. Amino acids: CASSLSGNTIYF.

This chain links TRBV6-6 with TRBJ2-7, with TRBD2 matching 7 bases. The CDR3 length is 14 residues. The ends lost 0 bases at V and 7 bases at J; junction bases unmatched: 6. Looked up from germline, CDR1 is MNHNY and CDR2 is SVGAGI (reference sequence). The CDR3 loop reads CASSYSGGVGEQYF. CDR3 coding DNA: TGTGCCAGCAGTTACTCGGGAGGGGTGGGTGAGCAGTACTTC.

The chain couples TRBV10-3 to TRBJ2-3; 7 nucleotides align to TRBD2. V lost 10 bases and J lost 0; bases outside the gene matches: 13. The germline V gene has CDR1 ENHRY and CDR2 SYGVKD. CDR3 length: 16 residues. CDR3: CATGGTKLESTDTQYF. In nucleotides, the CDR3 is TGTGCCACAGGCGGGACTAAGTTGGAAAGCACAGATACGCAGTATTTT.

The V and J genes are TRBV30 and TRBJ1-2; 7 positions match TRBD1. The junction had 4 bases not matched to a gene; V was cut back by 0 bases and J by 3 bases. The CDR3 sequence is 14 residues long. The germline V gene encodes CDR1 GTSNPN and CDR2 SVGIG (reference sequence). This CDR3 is CAWSVNRGYYGYTF. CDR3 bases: TGTGCCTGGAGTGTGAACAGGGGTTACTATGGCTACACCTTC. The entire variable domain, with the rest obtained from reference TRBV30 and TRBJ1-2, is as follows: SQTIHQWPATLVQPVGSPLSLECTVEGTSNPNLYWYRQAAGRGLQLLFYSVGIGQISSEVPQNLSASRPQDRQFILSSKKLLLSDSGFYLCAWSVNRGYYGYTFGSGTRLTVV.

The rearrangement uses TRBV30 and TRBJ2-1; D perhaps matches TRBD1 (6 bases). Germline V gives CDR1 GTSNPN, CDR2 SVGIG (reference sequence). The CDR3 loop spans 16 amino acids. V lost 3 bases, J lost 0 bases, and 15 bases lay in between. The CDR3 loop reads CAWRHYTGFSYNEQFF. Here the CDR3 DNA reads TGTGCCTGGAGGCACTACACAGGGTTCTCCTACAATGAGCAGTTCTTC.

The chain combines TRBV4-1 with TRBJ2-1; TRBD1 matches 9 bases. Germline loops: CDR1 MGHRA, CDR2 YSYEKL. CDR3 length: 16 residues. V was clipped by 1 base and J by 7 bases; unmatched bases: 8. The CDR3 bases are TGCGCCAGCAGCCAAGTCTTGCGGGACAGGGAGAATGAGCAGTTCTTC. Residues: CASSQVLRDRENEQFF.

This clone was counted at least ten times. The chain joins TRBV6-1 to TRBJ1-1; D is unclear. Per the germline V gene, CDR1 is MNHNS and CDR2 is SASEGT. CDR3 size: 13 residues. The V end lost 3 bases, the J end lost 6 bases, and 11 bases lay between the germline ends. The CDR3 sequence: CASSDAGPPEAFF. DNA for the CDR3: TGTGCCAGCAGTGACGCGGGTCCACCTGAAGCTTTCTTT.

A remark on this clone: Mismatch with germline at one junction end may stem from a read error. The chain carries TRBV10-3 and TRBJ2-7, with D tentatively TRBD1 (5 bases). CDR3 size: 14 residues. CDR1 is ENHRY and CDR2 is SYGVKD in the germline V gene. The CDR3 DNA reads TGTGCCACCAGTGAGGCAGGGTTCTCCTACGAGCAGTACTTC. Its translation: CATSEAGFSYEQYF.